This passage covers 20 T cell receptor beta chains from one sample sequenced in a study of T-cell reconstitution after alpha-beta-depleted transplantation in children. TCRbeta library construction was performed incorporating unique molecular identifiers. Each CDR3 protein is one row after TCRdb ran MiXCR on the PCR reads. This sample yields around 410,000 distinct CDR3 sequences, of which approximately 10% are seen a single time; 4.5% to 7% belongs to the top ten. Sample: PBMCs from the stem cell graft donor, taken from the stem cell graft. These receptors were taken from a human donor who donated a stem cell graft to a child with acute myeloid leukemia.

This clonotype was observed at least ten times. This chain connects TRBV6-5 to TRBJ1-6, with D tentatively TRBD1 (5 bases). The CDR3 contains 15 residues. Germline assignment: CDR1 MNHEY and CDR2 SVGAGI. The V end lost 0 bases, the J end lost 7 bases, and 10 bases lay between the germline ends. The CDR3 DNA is TGTGCCAGCAGTTACTCGACCGGGGACAATTCACCCCTCCACTTT. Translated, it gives CASSYSTGDNSPLHF.

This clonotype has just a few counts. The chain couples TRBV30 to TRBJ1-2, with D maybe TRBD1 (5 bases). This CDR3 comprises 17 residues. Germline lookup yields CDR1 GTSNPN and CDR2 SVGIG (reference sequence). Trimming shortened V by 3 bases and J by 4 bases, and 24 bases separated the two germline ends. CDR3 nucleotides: TGTGCCTGGAGCGACCGATTATACAAAAGAGGGGCCTATGGCTACACCTTC. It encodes CAWSDRLYKRGAYGYTF.

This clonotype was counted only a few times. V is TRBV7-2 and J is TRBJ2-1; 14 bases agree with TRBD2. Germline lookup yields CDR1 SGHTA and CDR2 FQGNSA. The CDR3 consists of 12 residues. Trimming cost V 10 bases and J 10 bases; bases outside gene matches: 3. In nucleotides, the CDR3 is TGTGCCACCGGGACTAGCGGGGGAGAGCAGTTCTTC. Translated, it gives CATGTSGGEQFF. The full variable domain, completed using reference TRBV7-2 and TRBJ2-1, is GAGVSQSPSNKVTEKGKDVELRCDPISGHTALYWYRQSLGQGLEFLIYFQGNSAPDKSGLPSDRFSAERTGGSVSTLTIQRTQQEDSAVYLCATGTSGGEQFFGPGTRLTVL.

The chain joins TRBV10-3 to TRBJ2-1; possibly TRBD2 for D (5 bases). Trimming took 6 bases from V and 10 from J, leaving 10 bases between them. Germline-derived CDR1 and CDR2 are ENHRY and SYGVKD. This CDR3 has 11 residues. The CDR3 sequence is CAISSGTEQFF. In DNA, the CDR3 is TGTGCCATCAGCAGCGGAACCGAGCAGTTCTTC.

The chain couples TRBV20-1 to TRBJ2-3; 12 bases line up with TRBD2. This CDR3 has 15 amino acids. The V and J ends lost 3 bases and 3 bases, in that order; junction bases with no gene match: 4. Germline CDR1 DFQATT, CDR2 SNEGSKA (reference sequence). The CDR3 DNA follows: TGCAGTGCTAGGACTAGCGGGAGTGGGACAGATACGCAGTATTTT. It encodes CSARTSGSGTDTQYF.

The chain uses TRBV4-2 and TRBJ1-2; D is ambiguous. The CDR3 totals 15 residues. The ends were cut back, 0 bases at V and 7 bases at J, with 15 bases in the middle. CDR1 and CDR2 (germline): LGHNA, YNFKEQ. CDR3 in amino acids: CASSQESLRPAGYTF. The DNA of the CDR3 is TGTGCCAGCAGCCAAGAAAGTCTTAGACCTGCTGGCTACACCTTC.

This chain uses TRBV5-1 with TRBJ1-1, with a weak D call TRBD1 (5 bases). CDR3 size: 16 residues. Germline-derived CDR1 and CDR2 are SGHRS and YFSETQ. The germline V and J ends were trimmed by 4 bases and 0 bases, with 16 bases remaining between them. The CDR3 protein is CASSRDPGSLNTEAFF. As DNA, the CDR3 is TGCGCCAGCAGCAGGGACCCAGGGAGCCTGAACACTGAAGCTTTCTTT.

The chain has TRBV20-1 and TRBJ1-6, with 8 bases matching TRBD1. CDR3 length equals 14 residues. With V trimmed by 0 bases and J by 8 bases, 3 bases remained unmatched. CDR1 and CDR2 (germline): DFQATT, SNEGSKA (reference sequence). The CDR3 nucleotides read TGCAGTGCTAGAGATCAGGGGGCATATTCACCCCTCCACTTT. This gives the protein CSARDQGAYSPLHF.

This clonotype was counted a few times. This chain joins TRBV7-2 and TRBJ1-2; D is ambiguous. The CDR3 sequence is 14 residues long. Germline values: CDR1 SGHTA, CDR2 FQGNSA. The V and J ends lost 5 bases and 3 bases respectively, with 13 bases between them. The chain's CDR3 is CASSPRTVDYGYTF. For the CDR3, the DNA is TGTGCCAGCAGCCCTAGGACGGTAGACTATGGCTACACCTTC.

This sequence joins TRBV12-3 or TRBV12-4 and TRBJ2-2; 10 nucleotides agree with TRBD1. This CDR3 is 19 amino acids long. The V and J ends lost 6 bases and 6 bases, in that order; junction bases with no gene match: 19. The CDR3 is CASSFTVPGQGIPAGELFF. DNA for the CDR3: TGTGCCAGCAGCTTTACCGTGCCGGGACAGGGGATACCTGCCGGGGAGCTGTTTTTT.

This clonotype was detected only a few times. CDR3 sequence reads: CASSLGGILFNEQFF. In nucleotides, the CDR3 is TGTGCCAGCAGCTTAGGCGGGATACTTTTCAATGAGCAGTTCTTC. V is TRBV7-9 and J is TRBJ2-1; a weak D match, TRBD2 (6 bases). The CDR3 extends over 15 amino acids. V was shortened by 1 base and J by 6 bases, with 13 bases between the two germline ends. The germline gives CDR1 SEHNR, CDR2 FQNEAQ (reference sequence).

The CDR3 here is CASSIQGELGDTQYF. The CDR3 DNA reads TGTGCCAGTAGTATCCAGGGAGAGTTGGGGGATACGCAGTATTTT. This chain connects TRBV19 to TRBJ2-3; TRBD1 or TRBD2 may be the D gene (5 bases each). This CDR3 is 15 amino acids long. Germline loops: CDR1 LNHDA, CDR2 SQIVND (reference sequence). The V end was cut by 3 bases, the J end by 6 bases, with 16 bases between.

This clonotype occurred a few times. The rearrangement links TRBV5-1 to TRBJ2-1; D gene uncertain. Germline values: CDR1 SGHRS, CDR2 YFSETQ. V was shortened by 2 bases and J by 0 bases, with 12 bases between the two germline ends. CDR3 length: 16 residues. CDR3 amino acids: CASSLVPLHSYNEQFF. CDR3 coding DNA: TGCGCCAGCAGCTTAGTCCCGTTACACTCCTACAATGAGCAGTTCTTC.

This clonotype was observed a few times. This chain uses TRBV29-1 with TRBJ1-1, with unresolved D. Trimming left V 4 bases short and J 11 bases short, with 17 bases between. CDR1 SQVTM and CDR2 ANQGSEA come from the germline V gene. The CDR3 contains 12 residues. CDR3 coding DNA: TGCAGCGTTGGTGGCCCAGAGGACGACGCTTTCTTT. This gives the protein CSVGGPEDDAFF.

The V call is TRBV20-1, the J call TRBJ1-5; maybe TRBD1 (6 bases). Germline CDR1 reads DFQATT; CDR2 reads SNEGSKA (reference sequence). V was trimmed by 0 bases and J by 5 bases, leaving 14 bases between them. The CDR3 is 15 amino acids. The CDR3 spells CSARDEGGSHQPQHF. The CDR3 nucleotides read TGCAGTGCTAGAGATGAGGGGGGCTCCCATCAGCCCCAGCATTTT.

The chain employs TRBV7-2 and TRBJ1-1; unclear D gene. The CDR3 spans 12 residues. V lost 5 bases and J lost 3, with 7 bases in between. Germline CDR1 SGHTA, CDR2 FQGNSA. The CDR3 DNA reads TGTGCCAGCAGCCCCCGCTACACTGAAGCTTTCTTT. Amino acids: CASSPRYTEAFF.

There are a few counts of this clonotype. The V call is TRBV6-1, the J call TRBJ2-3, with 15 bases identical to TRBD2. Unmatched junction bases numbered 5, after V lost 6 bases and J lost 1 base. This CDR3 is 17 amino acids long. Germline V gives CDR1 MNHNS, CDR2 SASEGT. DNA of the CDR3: TGTGCCAGCAGCCCCGGGACTAGCGGGGGGCGCACAGATACGCAGTATTTT. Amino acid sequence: CASSPGTSGGRTDTQYF.

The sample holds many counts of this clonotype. This CDR3 reads CASSQAGGRERSDTQYF. The CDR3 region has the DNA TGCGCCAGCAGCCAGGCCGGCGGGCGGGAGAGGTCAGATACGCAGTATTTT. The chain employs TRBV4-3 and TRBJ2-3; TRBD2 agrees at 7 bases. With 3 bases clipped from V and 4 bases from J, the junction kept 13 bases outside the gene matches. This CDR3 comprises 17 residues. Germline V lookup: CDR1 LGHNA, CDR2 YSLEER.

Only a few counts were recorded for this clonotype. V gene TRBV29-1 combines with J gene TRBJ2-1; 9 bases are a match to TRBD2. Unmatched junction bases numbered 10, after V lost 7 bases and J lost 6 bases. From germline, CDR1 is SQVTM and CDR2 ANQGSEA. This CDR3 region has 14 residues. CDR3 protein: CSAPLAGSLNEQFF. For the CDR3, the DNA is TGCAGCGCCCCTCTAGCGGGATCTCTCAATGAGCAGTTCTTC.

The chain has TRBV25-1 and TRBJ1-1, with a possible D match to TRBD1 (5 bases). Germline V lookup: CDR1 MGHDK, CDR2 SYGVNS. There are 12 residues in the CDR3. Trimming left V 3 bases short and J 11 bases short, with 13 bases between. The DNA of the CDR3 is TGTGCCAGCAGTGAGGGGGGGGTGGAGGCTTTCTTT. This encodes CASSEGGVEAFF.